The rows below give T cell receptor beta chains drawn from one sample of a study of cytomegalovirus exposure and HLA in healthy donors. This table comes from immunoSEQ multiplex PCR, and its TCRdb copy is limited to in-frame clones, with some not included. This table holds approximately 190,000 clones, approximately 78% found once. Source material: PBMCs. The receptors here all came from a woman aged 18-35 years in good health and CMV-seronegative. Each CDR3 is given without its conserved first and last residue. Fields, in order: D gene, V gene, CDR3 protein. A D gene is named only where the DNA matches it firmly.

TRBD1,TRBV30,AWSTGQGKLEQY
-,TRBV5-1,ASSSGERLAEAF
-,TRBV10-1,ASSETVGRDTNTGELF
-,TRBV9,ASSVVDTRLNTEAF
TRBD2,TRBV14,ASSRITAGGLWGNEQF
-,TRBV28,ASSQGGNEQF
-,TRBV7-7,ASSLVEGPYNEQF
TRBD1,TRBV6-6,ASRGSGQNYGYT
-,TRBV9,ASSVGDRNYGYT
TRBD2,TRBV4-1,AGSQTGVERGRDEQF
TRBD2,TRBV7-3,ASSLGAGGATGELF
TRBD2,TRBV27,ASSLGLAGGDTQY
TRBD1,TRBV6-4,ASSDDQGGTEAF
-,TRBV7-6,ASSRDWMNTGELF
-,TRBV27,ASSWGAFSLNEQF
TRBD1,TRBV6-5,ASSRRAGGTGELF
-,TRBV6-1,ASSDPAAMNTEAF
TRBD2,TRBV5-5,ASVPSGGRGTQY
-,TRBV19,ASSMPPQGNEQF
TRBD1,TRBV5-1,ASSGTGGSRETQY
-,TRBV7-9,ASSLSAGAAGGYT
-,TRBV10-2,ATGDLTYEQY
-,TRBV9,ASSVVGGEDTEAF
TRBD2,TRBV28,ASRLPLAGGRNEQF
TRBD1,TRBV11-2,ASSFWTGNTEAF
TRBD2,TRBV7-3,ASSPGRDNEQF
-,TRBV7-6,ASSLAISSNFYEQY
-,TRBV19,ASSTGAWSYEQY